This TCR beta chain is drawn from a study of T-cell memory formation after mild COVID-19. TCRdb passed the 5' RACE reads through MiXCR, listing each CDR3 protein once. Of about 110,000 distinct CDR3 sequences listed, around 12% were seen once; the top ten hold around 26%. This clonotype came up a few times. This CDR3 has 16 amino acids. Germline values: CDR1 MNHEY, CDR2 SMNVEV (reference sequence). V was cut by 5 bases and J by 7 bases, with 23 bases left in between. The receptor's source is an adult woman who had mild COVID-19 (a few samples of this study predate the infection). Cell type and time point are not known. This sequence joins TRBV27 and TRBJ1-2; D unresolved. The specimen sequenced was PBMCs or a T cell subset sorted from them (not recorded which). The CDR3 loop is CASSANFQTLSFGYTF. The CDR3 nucleotides read TGTGCCAGCAGTGCAAACTTTCAGACATTAAGTTTTGGCTACACCTTC.